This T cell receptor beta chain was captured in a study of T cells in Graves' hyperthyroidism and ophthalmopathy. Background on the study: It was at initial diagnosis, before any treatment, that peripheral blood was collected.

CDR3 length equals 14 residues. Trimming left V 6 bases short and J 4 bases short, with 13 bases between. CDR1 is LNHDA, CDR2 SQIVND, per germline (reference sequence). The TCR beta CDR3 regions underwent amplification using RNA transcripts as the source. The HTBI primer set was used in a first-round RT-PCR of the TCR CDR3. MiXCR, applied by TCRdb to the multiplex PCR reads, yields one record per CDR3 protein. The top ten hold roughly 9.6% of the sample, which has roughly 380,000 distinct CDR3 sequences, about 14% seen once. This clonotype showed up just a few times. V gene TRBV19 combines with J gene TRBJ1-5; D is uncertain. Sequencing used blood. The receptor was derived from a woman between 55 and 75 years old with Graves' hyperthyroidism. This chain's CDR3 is CASRRHQANQPQHF. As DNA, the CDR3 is TGTGCCAGTAGGCGACACCAGGCAAATCAGCCCCAGCATTTT.